This TCR beta chain was obtained from a study of cytomegalovirus exposure and HLA in healthy donors. Trimming at V came to 5 bases and at J to 5 bases, leaving 9 bases not matched to a gene. The CDR3 extends over 16 amino acids. Germline V gene sequence: CDR1 PRHDT, CDR2 FYEKMQ (reference sequence). The PCR used 60 Vbeta and 13 Jbeta primers. Libraries were prepared by immunoSEQ multiplex PCR; TCRdb keeps only in-frame clonotypes and omits some of them. This sample has around 100,000 clones, with 65% to 75% found just once. This chain uses TRBV13 with TRBJ1-6; 7 nucleotides agree with TRBD1. This clonotype was obtained from a young man in good health and CMV-seropositive. The sample was PBMCs. This CDR3 is CASSPLTGSHNSPLHF. DNA for the CDR3: TGTGCCAGCAGCCCACTGACAGGGAGCCATAATTCACCCCTCCACTTT.